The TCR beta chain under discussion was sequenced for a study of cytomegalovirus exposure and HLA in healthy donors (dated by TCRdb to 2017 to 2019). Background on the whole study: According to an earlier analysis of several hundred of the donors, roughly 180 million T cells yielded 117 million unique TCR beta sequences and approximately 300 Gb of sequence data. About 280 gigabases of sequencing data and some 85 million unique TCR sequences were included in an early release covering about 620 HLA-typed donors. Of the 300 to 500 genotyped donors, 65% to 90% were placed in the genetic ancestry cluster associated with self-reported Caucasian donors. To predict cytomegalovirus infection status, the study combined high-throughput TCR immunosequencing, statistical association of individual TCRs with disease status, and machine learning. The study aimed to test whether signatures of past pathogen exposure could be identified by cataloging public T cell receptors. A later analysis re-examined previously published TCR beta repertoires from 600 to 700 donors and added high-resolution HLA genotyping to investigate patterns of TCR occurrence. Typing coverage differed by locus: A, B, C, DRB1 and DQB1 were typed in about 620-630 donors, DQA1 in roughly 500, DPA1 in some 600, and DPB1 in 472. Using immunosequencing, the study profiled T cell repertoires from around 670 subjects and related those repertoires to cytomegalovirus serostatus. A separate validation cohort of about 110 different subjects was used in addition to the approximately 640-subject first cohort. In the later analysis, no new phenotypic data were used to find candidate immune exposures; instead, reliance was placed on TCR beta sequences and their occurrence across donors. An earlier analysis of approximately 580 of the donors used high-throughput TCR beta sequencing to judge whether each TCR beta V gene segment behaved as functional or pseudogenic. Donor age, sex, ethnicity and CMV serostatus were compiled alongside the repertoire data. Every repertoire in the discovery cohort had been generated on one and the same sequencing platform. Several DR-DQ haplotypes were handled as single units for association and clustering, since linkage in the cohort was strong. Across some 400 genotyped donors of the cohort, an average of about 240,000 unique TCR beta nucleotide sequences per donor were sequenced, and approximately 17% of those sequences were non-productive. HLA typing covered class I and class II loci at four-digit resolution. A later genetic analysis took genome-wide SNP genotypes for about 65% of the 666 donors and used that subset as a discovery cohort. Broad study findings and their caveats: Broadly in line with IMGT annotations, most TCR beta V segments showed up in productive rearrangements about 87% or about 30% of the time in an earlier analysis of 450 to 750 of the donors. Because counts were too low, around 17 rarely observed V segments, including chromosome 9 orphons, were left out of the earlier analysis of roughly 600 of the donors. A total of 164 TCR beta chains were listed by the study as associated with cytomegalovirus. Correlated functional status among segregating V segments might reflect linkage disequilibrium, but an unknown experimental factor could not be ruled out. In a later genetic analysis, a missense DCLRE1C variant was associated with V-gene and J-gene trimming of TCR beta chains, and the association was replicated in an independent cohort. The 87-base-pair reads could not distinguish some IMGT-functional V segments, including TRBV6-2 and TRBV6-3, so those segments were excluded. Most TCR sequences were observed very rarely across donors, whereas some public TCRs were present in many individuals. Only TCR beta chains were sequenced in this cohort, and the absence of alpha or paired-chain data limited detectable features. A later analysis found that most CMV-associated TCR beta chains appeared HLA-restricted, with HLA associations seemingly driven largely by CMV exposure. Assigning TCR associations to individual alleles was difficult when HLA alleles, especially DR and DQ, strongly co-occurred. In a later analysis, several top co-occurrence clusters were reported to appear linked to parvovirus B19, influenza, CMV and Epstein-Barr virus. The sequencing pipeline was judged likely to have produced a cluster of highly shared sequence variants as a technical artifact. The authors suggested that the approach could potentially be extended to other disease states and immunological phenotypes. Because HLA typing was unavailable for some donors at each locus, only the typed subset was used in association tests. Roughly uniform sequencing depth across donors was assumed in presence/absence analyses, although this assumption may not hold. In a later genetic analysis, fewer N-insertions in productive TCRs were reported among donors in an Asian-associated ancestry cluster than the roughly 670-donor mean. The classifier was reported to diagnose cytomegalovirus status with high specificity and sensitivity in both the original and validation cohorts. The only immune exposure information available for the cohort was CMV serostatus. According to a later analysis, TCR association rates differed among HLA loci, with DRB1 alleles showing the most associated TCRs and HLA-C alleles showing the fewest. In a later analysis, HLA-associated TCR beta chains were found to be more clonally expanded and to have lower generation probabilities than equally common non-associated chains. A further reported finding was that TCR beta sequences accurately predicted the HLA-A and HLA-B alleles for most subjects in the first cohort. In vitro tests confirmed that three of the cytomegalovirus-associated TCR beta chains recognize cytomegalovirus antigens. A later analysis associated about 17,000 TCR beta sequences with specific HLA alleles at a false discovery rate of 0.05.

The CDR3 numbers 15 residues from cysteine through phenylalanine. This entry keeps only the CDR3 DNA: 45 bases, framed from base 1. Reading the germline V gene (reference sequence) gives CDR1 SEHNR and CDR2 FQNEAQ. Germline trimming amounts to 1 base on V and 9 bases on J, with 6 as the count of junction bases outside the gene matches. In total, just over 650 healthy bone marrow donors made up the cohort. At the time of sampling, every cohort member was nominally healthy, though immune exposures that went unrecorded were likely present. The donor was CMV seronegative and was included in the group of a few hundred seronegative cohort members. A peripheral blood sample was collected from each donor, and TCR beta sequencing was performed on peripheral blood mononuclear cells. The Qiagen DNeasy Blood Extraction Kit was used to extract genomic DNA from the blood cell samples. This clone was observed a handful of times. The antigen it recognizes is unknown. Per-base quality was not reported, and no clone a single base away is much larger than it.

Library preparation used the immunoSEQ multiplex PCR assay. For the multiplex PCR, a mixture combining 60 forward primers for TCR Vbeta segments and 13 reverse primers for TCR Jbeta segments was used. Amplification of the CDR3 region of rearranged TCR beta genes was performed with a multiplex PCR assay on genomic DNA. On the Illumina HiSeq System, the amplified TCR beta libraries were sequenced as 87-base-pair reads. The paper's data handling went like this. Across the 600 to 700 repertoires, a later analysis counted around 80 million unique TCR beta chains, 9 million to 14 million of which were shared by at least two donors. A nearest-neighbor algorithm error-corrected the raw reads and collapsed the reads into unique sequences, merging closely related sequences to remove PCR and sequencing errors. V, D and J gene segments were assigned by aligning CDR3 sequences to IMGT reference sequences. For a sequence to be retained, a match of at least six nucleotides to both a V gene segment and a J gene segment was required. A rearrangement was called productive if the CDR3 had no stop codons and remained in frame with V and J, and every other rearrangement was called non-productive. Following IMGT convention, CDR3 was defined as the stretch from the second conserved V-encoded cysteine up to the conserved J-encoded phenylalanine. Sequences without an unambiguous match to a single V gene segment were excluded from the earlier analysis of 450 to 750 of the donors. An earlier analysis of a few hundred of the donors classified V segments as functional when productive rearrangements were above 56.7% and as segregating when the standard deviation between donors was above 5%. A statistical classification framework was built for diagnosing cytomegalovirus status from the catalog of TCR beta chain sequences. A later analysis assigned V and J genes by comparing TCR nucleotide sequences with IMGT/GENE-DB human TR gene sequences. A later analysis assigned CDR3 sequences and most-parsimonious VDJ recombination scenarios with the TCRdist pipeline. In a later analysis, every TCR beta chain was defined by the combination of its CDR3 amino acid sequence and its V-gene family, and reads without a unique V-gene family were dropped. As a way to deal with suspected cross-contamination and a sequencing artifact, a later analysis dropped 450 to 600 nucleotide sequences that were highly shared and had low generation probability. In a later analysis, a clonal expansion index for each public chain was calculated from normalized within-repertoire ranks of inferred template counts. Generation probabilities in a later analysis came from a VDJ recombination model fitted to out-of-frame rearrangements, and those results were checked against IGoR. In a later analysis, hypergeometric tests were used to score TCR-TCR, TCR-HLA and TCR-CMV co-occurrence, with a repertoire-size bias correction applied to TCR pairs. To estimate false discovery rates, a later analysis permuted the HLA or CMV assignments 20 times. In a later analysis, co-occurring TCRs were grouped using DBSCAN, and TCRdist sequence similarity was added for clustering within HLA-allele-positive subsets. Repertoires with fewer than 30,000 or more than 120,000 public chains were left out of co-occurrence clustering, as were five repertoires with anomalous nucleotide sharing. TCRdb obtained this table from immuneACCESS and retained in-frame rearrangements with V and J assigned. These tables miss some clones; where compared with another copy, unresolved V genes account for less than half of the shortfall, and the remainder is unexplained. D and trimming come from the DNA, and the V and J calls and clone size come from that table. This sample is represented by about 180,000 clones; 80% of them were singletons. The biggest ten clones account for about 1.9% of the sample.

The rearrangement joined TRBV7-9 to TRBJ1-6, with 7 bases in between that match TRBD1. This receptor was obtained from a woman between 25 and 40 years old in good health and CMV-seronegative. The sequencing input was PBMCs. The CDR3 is CASSLDVRGTSPLHF. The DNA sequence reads TGTGCCAGCAGCTTAGATGTCAGGGGGACTTCACCCCTCCACTTT.